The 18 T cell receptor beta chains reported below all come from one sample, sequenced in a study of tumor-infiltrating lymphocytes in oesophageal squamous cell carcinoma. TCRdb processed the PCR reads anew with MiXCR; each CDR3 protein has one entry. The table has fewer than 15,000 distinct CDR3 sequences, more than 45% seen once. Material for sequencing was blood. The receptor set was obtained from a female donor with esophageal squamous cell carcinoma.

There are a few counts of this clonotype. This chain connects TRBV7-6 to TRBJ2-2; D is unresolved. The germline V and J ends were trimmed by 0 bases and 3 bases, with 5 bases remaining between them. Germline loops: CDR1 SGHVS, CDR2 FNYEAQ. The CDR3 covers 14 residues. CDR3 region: CASSLAGYTGELFF. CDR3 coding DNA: TGTGCCAGCAGCTTAGCAGGGTACACCGGGGAGCTGTTTTTT.

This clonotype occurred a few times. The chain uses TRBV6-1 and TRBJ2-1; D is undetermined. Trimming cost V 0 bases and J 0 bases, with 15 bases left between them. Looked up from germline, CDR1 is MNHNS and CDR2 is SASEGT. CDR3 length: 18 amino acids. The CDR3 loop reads CASSEAGIGLSSYNEQFF. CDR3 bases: TGTGCCAGCAGTGAAGCAGGTATAGGGCTAAGCTCCTACAATGAGCAGTTCTTC.

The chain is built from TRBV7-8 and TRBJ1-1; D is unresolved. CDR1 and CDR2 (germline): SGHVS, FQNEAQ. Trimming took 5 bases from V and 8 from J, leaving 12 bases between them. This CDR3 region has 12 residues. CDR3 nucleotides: TGTGCCAGCAGCCTGTTTCGGGCCGAAGCTTTCTTT. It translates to CASSLFRAEAFF.

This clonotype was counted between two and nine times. In DNA, the CDR3 is TGTGCCAGCAGCTTAGGTGCCGAGACAGGGTTCTACGAGCAGTACTTC. Translation: CASSLGAETGFYEQYF. The chain carries TRBV7-2 and TRBJ2-5, with 7 bases aligning to TRBD1. The J call may be mistaken, given a closer DNA end match to TRBJ2-7. The CDR3 sequence is 16 residues long. Germline loops: CDR1 SGHTA, CDR2 FQGNSA.

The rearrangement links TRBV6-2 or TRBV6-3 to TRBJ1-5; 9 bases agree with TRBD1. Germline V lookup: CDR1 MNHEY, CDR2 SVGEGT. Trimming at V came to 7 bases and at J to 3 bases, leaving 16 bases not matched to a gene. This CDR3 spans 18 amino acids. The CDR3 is CASTGTGSTEGYNQPQHF. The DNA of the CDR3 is TGTGCCAGCACGGGGACAGGGTCCACCGAGGGGTACAATCAGCCCCAGCATTTT.

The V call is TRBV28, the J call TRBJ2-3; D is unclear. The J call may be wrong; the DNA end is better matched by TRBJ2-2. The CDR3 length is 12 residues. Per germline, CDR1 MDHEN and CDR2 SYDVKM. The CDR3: CATIKNTGELFF. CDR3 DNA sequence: TGTGCCACCATAAAGAACACCGGGGAGCTGTTTTTT.

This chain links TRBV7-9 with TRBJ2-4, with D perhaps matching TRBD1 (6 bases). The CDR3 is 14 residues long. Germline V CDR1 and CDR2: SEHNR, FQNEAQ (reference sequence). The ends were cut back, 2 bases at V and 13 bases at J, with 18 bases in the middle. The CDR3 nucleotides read TGTGCCAGCAGCTTACTAGCCTCTGAGGGGGAGCAGTACTTC. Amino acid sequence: CASSLLASEGEQYF.

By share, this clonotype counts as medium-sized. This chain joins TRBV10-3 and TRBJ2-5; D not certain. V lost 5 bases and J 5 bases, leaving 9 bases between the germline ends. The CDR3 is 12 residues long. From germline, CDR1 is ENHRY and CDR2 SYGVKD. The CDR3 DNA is TGTGCCATCAGTCCTGGAATGGAGACCCAGTACTTC. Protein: CAISPGMETQYF.

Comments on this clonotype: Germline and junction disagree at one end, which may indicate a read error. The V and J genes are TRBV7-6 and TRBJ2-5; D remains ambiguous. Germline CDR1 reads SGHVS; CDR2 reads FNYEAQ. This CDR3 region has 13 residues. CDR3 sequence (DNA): TGTGCTAGCAGCCCCGGGCAGTACAATGAGCAGTACTTC. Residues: CASSPGQYNEQYF.

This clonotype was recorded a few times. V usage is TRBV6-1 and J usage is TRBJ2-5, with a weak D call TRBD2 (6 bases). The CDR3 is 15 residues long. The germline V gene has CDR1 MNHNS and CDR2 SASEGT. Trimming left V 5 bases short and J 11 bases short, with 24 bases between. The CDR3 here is CASSLDGGRYNEQYF. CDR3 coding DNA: TGTGCCAGCAGTTTGGATGGGGGGAGGTACAATGAGCAGTACTTC.

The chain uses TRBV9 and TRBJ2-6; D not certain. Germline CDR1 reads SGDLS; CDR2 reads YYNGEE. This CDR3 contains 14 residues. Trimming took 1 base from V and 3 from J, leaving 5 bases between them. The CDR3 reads CASSVLGGANVLTF. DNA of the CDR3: TGTGCCAGCAGCGTACTAGGTGGGGCCAACGTCCTGACTTTC.

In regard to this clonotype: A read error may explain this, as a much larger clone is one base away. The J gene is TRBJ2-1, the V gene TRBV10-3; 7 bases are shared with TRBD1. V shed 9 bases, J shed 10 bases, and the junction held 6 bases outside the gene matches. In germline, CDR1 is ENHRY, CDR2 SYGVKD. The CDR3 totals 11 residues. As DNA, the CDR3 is TGTGCCATAAAGACAGGGCCCGAGCAGTTCTTC. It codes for CAIKTGPEQFF.

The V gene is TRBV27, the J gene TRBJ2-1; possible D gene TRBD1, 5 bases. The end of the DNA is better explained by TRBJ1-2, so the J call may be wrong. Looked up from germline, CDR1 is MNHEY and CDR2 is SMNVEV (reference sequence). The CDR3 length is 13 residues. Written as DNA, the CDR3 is TGTGCCAGCAGTTTCGGGGGGGGCTATGGCTACACCTTC. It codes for CASSFGGGYGYTF.

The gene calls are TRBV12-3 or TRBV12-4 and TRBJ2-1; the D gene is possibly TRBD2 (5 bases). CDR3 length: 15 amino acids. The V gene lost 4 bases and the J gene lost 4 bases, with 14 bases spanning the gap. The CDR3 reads CASSSLAPLYNEQFF. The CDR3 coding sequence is TGTGCCAGCAGTTCCCTAGCCCCGCTTTACAATGAGCAGTTCTTC.

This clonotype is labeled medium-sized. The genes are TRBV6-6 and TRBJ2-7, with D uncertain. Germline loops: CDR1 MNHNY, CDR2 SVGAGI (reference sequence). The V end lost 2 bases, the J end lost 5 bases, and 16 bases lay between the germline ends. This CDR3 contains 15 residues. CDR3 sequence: CASSYMLSRPNEQYF. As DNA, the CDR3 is TGTGCCAGCAGTTACATGTTAAGCAGGCCGAACGAGCAGTACTTC.

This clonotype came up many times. CDR3 loop: CASSAGVSPLHF. The CDR3 nucleotides read TGCGCCAGCAGTGCCGGGGTGTCACCCCTCCACTTT. This chain joins TRBV10-2 and TRBJ1-6; D is unclear. V shed 4 bases and J shed 10 bases, with 8 bases lying between them. This CDR3 has 12 amino acids. Germline lookup yields CDR1 WSHSY and CDR2 SAAADI.

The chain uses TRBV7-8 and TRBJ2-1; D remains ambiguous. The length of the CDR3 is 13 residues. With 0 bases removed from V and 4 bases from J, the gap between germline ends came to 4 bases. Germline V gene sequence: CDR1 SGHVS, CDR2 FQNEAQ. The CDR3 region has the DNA TGTGCCAGCAGCTTAGCACTTTACAATGAGCAGTTCTTC. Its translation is CASSLALYNEQFF.

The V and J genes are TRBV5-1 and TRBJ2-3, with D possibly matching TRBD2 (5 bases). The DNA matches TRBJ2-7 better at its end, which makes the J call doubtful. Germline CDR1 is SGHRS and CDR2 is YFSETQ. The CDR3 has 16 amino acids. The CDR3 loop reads CASSPGLIIGEREQYF. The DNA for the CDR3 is TGCGCCAGCAGCCCAGGTTTGATAATCGGGGAGCGGGAGCAGTACTTC.